This T cell receptor beta chain originates from a study of blood T cell repertoires in COVID-19 (dated by TCRdb to about 2020). Broadly, across the study: Samples covering the acute and convalescent phases of COVID-19 were provided by collaborators in the United States, Italy and Spain. The material from the prospective study consisted of cDNA or gDNA derived from T cells, B-cell-depleted T cells, or PBMCs. Deeply sampled blood TCRbeta repertoires from subjects exposed to, actively infected with, or recovered from COVID-19 were included in the dataset. The repertoires were released in a freely available public database intended as a resource for research on the immune response to SARS-CoV-2. The samples were drawn from the first 160 participants of the ongoing ImmuneRACE study and from 1,254 subjects provided by 6 global collaborators. A de-identified subject ID, COVID-19 status, age in years and sex were almost always included in the sample metadata. Where available, HLA class I and class II types were obtained from metadata supplied by the sample provider rather than from assay-based typing.

Clipping removes 5 bases from V and 1 base from J, with 6 as the unmatched junction base count. The CDR3 sequence holds 17 residues, the cysteine and phenylalanine included. Only CDR3 DNA remains: 51 bases, in frame from the first base. From the germline V gene, CDR1 is SGHVS and CDR2 is FQNEAQ. On this clone: The antigen it binds to is not known. No quality values exist for individual bases; no much larger clone is one base distant.

The collaborating institutions used their own protocols to collect whole blood in K2EDTA tubes. For TCRbeta analysis, collaborators shipped samples as frozen whole blood, isolated PBMCs, or DNA extracted from either of those sample types. TCRbeta CDR3 regions were amplified from genomic DNA using the immunoSEQ Assay, a bias-controlled multiplex PCR. The study's own analysis went as follows. The number of nucleated cells in each sample was estimated from the amplification of reference gene primers within the assay. Sequence reads were collapsed and filtered to measure the absolute abundance of every unique TCRbeta CDR3 rearrangement. For each sample, productive Simpson clonality was calculated as the square root of Simpson's diversity index over productive rearrangements. TCRdb mirrors the immuneACCESS table, restricted to in-frame sequences. Some clones are absent from its copies; in checked studies, under half trace to an unresolved V gene, and the reason for the others is unknown. The V and J calls and clone size come from that table; D and trimming were worked out from the DNA. The sample includes around 100,000 clones, with 69% observed a single time. The ten biggest clones cover around 6.3% of the sample.

Overall study outcomes, separate from this receptor: The amount of clinical and demographic metadata varied by source and participant and was provided uncurated.

The sequence was obtained from a man at least 80 years old with acute or convalescent COVID-19. Here the chain combines TRBV7-8 and TRBJ2-3, with 13 bases in between that match TRBD2. Sequencing input: peripheral blood. Here is the DNA: TGTGCCAGCAGCCCGCAACTAGCGGGAGGGGGCACAGATACGCAGTATTTT. The encoded protein is CASSPQLAGGGTDTQYF.